What follows is one T cell receptor (beta chain) and its context. Its antigen is as yet unknown. The CDR3 sequence is 14 residues long. Germline V gene sequence: CDR1 KGHSH, CDR2 LQKENI. The V gene lost 0 bases and the J gene lost 5 bases, with 7 bases spanning the gap. These data are taken from a study of pediatric ulcerative colitis. The study's findings and limits: Ulcerative colitis patients shared more blood-rectal clones than controls.

Data came from immunoSEQ multiplex PCR; TCRdb stores just in-frame clones and leaves some out. Among 55,000 to 80,000 clones listed, around 80% were seen once. V gene TRBV18 combines with J gene TRBJ1-4; no firm D call. The TCR was taken from a boy aged 10-17 years with moderate ulcerative colitis. Material for sequencing was blood. CDR3 in amino acids: CASSPPGLNEKLFF. In nucleotides, the CDR3 is TGTGCCAGCTCACCACCTGGCCTGAATGAAAAACTGTTTTTT.